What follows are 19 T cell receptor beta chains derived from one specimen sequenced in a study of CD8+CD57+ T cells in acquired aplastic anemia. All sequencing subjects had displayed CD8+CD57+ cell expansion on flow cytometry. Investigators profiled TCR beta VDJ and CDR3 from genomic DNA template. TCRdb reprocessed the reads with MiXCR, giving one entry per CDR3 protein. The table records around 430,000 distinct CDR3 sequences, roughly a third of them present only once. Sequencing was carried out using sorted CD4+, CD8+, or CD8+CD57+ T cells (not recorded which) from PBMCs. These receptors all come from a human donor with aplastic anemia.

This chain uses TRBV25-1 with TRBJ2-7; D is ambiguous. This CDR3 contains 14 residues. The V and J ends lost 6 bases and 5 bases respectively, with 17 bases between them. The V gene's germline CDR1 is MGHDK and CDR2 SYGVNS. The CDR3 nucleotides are TGTGCCAGCAGGGAAGTGTACGCGTCGAACGAGCAGTACTTC. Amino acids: CASREVYASNEQYF.

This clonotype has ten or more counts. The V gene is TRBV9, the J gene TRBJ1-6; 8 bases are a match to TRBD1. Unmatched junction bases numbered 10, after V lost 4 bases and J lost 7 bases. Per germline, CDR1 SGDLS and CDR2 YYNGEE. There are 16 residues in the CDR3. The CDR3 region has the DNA TGTGCCAGCAGCCCACGACAACAGGGGGGGAATTCACCCCTCCACTTT. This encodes CASSPRQQGGNSPLHF.

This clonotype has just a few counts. The CDR3 here is CSARDWATNTEAFF. In DNA form, the CDR3 reads TGCAGTGCTAGAGATTGGGCGACGAACACTGAAGCTTTCTTT. The V gene is TRBV20-1, the J gene TRBJ1-1, with no clear D. Germline V lookup: CDR1 DFQATT, CDR2 SNEGSKA (reference sequence). V lost 0 bases and J lost 1, with 9 bases in between. The CDR3 consists of 14 residues.

DNA for the CDR3: TGTGCCACCAGCAGAGAACCACTTAGCGAGCAGTACGTC. Protein: CATSREPLSEQYV. The chain recombines TRBV15 with TRBJ2-7; D remains unclear. CDR3 length: 13 residues. V was pared by 0 bases and J by 6 bases, with 9 bases between. Germline loops: CDR1 LNHNV, CDR2 YYDKDF (reference sequence).

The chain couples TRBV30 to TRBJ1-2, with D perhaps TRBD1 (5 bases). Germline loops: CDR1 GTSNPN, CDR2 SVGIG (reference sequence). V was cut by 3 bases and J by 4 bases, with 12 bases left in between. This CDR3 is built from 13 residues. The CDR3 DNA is TGTGCCTGGAGAGGGGTAGCTAGCTATGGCTACACCTTC. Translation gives CAWRGVASYGYTF.

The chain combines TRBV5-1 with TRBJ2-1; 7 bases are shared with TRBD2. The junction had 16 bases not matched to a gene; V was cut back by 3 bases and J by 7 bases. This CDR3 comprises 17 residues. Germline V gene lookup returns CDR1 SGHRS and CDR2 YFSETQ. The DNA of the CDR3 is TGCGCCAGCAGCTCCGAGATGACTAGCAGAGACGCAAATGAGCAGTTCTTC. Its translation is CASSSEMTSRDANEQFF.

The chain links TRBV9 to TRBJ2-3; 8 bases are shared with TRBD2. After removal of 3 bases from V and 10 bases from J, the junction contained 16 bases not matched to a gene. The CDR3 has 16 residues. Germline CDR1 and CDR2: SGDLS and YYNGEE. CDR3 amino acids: CASSATSGGAQSAQYF. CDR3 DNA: TGTGCCAGCAGCGCCACTAGCGGAGGGGCACAATCGGCGCAGTATTTT.

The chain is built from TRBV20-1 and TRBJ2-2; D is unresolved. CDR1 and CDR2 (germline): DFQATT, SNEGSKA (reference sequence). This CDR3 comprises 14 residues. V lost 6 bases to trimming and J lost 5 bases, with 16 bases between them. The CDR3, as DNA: TGCAGTGCCCAAGGTCGTATCCGAACCGGGGAGCTGTTTTTT. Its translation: CSAQGRIRTGELFF.

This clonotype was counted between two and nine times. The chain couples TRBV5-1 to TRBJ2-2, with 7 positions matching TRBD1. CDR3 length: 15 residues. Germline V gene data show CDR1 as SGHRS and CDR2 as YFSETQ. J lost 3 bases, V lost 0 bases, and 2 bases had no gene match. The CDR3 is CASSLEGAYTGELFF. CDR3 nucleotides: TGCGCCAGCAGCTTGGAGGGGGCGTACACCGGGGAGCTGTTTTTT.

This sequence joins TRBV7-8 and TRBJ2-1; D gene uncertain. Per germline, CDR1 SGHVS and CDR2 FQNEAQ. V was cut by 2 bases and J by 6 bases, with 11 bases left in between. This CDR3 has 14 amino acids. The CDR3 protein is CASSLLLGGNEQFF. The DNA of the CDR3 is TGTGCCAGCAGCTTACTGCTCGGCGGCAATGAGCAGTTCTTC.

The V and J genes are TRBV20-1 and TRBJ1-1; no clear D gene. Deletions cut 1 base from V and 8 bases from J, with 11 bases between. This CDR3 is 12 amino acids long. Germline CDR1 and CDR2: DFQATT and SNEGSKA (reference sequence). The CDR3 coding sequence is TGCAGTGCTAGAGCGAGGGTGCACGAAGCTTTCTTT. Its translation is CSARARVHEAFF.

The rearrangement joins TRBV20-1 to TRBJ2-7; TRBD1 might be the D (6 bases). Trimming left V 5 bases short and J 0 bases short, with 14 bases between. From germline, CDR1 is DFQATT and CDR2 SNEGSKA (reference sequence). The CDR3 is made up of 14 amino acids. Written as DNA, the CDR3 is TGCAGTGCTGACCGGGACACGAGCTCCTACGAGCAGTACTTC. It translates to CSADRDTSSYEQYF.

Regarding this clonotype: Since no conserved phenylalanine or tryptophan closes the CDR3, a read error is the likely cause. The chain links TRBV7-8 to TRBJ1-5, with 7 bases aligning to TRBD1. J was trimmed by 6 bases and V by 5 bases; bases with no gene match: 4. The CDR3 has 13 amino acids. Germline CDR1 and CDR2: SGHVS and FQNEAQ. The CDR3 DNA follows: TGTGCCAGCAGCAGAGGGGGCAGTCAGCCCCAGCATCTT. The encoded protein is CASSRGGSQPQHL.

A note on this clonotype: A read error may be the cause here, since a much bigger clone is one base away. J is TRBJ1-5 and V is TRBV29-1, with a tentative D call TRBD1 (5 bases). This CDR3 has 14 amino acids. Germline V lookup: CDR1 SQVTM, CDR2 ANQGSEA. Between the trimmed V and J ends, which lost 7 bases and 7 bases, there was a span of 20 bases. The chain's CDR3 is CSDPVAGGGQPQHF. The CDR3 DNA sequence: TGCAGCGACCCTGTGGCGGGGGGAGGGCAGCCCCAGCATTTT.

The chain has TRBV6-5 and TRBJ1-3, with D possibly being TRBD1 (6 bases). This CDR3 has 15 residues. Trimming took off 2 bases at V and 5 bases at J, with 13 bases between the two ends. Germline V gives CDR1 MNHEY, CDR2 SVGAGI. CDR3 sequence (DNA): TGTGCCAGCAGTTACCGCCAACAGGGAAGAAACACCATATATTTT. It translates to CASSYRQQGRNTIYF.

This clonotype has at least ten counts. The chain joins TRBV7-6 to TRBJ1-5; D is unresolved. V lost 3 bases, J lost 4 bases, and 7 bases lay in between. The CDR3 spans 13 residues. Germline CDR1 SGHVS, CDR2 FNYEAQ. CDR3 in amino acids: CASSLAPNQPQHF. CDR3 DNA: TGTGCCAGCAGCTTGGCTCCGAATCAGCCCCAGCATTTT. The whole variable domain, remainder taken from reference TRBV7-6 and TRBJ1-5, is GAGVSQSPRYKVTKRGQDVALRCDPISGHVSLYWYRQALGQGPEFLTYFNYEAQQDKSGLPNDRFSAERPEGSISTLTIQRTEQRDSAMYRCASSLAPNQPQHFGDGTRLSIL.

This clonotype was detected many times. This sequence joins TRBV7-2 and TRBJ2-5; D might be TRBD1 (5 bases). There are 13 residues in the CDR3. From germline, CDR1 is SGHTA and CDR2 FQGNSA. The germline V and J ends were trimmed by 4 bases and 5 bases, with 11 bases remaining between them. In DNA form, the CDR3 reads TGTGCCAGCAGCTCTAGGACATCCGAGACCCAGTACTTC. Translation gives CASSSRTSETQYF.

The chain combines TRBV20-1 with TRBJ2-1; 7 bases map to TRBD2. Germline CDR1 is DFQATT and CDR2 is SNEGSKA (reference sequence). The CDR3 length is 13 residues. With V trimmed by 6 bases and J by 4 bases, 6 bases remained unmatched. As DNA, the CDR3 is TGCAGTGCGGAAAGGGAGGGATACAATGAGCAGTTCTTC. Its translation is CSAEREGYNEQFF.

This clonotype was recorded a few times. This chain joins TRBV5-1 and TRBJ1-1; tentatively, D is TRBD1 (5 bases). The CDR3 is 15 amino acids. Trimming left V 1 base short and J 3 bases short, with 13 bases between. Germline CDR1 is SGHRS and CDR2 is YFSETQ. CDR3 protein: CASSLYTQQDTEAFF. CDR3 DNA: TGCGCCAGCAGCTTGTATACACAACAGGACACTGAAGCTTTCTTT. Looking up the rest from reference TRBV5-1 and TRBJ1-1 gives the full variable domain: KAGVTQTPRYLIKTRGQQVTLSCSPISGHRSVSWYQQTPGQGLQFLFEYFSETQRNKGNFPGRFSGRQFSNSRSEMNVSTLELGDSALYLCASSLYTQQDTEAFFGQGTRLTVV.